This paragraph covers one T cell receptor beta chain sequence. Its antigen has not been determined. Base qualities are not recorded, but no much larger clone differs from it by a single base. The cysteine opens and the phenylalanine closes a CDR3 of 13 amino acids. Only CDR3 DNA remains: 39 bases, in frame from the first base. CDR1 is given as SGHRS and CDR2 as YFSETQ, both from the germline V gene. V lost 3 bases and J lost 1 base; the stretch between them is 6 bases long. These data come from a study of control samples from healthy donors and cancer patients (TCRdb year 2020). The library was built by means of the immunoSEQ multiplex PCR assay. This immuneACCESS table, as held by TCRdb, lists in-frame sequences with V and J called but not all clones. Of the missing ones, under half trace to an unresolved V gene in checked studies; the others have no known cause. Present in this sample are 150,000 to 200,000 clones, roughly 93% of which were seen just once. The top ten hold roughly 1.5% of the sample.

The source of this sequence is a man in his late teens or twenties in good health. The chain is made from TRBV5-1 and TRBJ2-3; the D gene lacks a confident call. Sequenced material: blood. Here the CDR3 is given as CASSSSGTDTQYF. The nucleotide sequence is TGCGCCAGCAGCTCCTCAGGCACAGATACGCAGTATTTT.